The T cell receptor (beta chain) described here comes from a study of technical replicates of blood from four donors. The method was immunoSEQ multiplex PCR; TCRdb's version includes in-frame clones alone and lacks a portion of them. The sample carries 60,000 to 85,000 clones, 91% recorded once. CDR3 length equals 14 residues. With 7 bases clipped from V and 3 bases from J, the junction kept 4 bases outside the gene matches. The germline V gene encodes CDR1 SGHTA and CDR2 FQGNSA. The material sequenced was T cells isolated from PBMCs. The sequence was collected from a human donor in good health. The chain has TRBV7-2 and TRBJ2-1, with 9 bases aligning to TRBD2. As DNA, the CDR3 is TGTGCCAGCATCAGCGGGAGGAACTACAATGAGCAGTTCTTC. Protein product: CASISGRNYNEQFF.